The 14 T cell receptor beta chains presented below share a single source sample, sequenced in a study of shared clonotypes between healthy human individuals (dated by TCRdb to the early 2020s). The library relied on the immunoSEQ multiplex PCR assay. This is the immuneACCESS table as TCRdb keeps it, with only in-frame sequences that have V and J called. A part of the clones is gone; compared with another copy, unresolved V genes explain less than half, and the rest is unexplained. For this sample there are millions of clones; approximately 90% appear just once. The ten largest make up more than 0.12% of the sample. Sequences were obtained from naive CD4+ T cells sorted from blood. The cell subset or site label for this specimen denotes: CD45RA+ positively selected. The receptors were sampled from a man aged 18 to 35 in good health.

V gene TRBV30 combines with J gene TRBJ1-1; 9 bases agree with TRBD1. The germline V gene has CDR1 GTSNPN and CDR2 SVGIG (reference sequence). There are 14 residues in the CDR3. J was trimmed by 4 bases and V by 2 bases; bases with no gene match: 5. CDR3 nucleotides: TGTGCCTGGAGTAAGACAGGGGGGACCACTGAAGCTTTCTTT. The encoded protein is CAWSKTGGTTEAFF.

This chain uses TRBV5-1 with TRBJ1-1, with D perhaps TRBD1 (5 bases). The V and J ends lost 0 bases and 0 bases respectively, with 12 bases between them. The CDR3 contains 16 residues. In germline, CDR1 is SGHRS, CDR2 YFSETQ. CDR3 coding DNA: TGCGCCAGCAGCTTGGAAGCTACAGGAATGAACACTGAAGCTTTCTTT. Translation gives CASSLEATGMNTEAFF.

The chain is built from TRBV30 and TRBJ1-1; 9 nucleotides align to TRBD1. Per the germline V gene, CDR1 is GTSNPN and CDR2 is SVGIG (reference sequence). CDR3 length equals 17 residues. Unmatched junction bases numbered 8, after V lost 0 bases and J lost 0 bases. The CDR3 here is CAWSVLSDRGMNTEAFF. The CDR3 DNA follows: TGTGCCTGGAGTGTACTTAGTGACAGGGGGATGAACACTGAAGCTTTCTTT.

In nucleotides, the CDR3 is TGTGCCAGCTCACCGGCGGGACAGGGTAGTGGAGGCTACACCTTC. The encoded protein is CASSPAGQGSGGYTF. J is TRBJ1-2 and V is TRBV18, with 9 bases matching TRBD1. This CDR3 comprises 15 residues. From germline, CDR1 is KGHSH and CDR2 LQKENI. Unmatched junction bases numbered 10, after V lost 3 bases and J lost 8 bases.

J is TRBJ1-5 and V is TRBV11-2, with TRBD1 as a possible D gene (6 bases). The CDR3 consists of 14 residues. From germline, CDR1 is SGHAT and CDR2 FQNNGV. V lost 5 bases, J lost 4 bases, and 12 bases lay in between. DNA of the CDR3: TGTGCCAGCAGCCACGGCAGGGGAAATCAGCCCCAGCATTTT. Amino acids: CASSHGRGNQPQHF.

The DNA of the CDR3 is TGTGCCAGCAGCCCCACAGGGGGCAGCACAGATACGCAGTATTTT. Amino acid sequence: CASSPTGGSTDTQYF. V usage is TRBV7-3 and J usage is TRBJ2-3; 9 bases are shared with TRBD1. V trimming: 5 bases; J trimming: 0 bases; junction bases outside the gene matches: 3. CDR3 length: 15 residues. Germline V gives CDR1 SGHTA, CDR2 FQGTGA.

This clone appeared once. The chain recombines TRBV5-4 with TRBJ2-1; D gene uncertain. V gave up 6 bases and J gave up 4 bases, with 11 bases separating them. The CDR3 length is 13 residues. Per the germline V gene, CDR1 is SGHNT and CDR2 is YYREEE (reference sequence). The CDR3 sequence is CASNSVNYNEQFF. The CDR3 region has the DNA TGTGCCAGCAACAGCGTAAATTACAATGAGCAGTTCTTC.

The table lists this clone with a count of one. CDR3 protein: CASSLGRKSYNEQFF. In DNA form, the CDR3 reads TGTGCCAGCTCACTTGGTCGGAAGAGCTACAATGAGCAGTTCTTC. The J gene is TRBJ2-1, the V gene TRBV18, with D unclear. Trimming shortened V by 4 bases and J by 3 bases, and 13 bases separated the two germline ends. The CDR3 spans 15 residues. In germline, CDR1 is KGHSH, CDR2 LQKENI.

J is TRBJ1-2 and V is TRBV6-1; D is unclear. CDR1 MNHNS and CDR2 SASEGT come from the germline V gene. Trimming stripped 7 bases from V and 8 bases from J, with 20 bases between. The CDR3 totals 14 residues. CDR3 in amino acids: CASTTPNVAMGYTF. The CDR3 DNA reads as TGTGCCAGCACCACACCTAACGTGGCTATGGGCTACACCTTC.

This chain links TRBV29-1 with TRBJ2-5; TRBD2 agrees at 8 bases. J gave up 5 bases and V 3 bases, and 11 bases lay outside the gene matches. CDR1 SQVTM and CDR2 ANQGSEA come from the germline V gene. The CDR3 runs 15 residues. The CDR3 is CSVDKTREGRETQYF. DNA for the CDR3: TGCAGCGTTGATAAGACACGGGAGGGCCGCGAGACCCAGTACTTC.

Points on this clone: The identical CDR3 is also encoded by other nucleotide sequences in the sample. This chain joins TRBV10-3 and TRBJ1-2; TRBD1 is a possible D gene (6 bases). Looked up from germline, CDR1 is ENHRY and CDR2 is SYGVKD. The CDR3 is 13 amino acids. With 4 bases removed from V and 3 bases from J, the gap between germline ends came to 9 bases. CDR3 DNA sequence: TGTGCCATCAGTGTACAGGGTGACTATGGCTACACCTTC. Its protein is CAISVQGDYGYTF.

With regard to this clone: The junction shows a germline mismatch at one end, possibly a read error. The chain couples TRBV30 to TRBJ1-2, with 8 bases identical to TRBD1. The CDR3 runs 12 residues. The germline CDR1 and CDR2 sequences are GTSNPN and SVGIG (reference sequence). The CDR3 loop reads CAWKMTGAGCTF. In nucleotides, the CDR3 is TGTGCCTGGAAGATGACAGGGGCCGGCTGCACCTTC.

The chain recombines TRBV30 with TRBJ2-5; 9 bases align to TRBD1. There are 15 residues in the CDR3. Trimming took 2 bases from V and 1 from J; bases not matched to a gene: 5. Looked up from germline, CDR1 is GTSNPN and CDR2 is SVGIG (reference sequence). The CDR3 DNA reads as TGTGCCTGGAGTCAACAGGGGGCTGGCCAAGAGACCCAGTACTTC. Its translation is CAWSQQGAGQETQYF.

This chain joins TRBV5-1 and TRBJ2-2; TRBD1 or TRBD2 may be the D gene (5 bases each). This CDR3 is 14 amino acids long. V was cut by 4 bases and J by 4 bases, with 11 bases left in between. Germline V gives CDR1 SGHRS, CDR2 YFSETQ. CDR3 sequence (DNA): TGCGCCAGCAGCCACGGGACGGGCACCGGGGAGCTGTTTTTT. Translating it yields CASSHGTGTGELFF.